These T cell receptor beta chains were read from a single sample in a study of cytomegalovirus exposure and HLA in healthy donors. Only in-frame clones appear in the TCRdb table, and some are missing; sequencing was by immunoSEQ multiplex PCR. The sample shows approximately 110,000 clones, about 13% of them seen only once. The source material was PBMCs. Receptors originate from a man in his forties or fifties in good health and CMV-seropositive. Each CDR3 is given with its conserved first and last residue. A D gene is named only where the DNA matches it firmly. Only some rows state a clone size, as once, few, many or a class for expanded clones.

16	-	TRBV2	-	TRBJ1-3	TGTGCCAGCACTGGGCGGACAACGGTACCGGGAAACACCATATATTTT	CASTGRTTVPGNTIYF
12	few	TRBV7-9	-	TRBJ1-3	TGTGCCAGCAGTTACTCTGGAAACACCATATATTTT	CASSYSGNTIYF
21	few	TRBV7-7	-	TRBJ1-5	TGTGCCAGCAGCTTAACCTGGCGGCGGTCCCCCGTCCGGGAAAGCAATCAGCCCCAGCATTTT	CASSLTWRRSPVRESNQPQHF
16	-	TRBV19	TRBD1	TRBJ2-7	TGTGCCAGTAGTGGGGTTGGGGACAGGGGAATCTACGAGCAGTACTTC	CASSGVGDRGIYEQYF
14	few	TRBV7-6	TRBD1	TRBJ2-4	TGTGCCAGCAGCTTAGTCCCTGAGGGGGCGATTCAGTACTTC	CASSLVPEGAIQYF
15	few	TRBV7-9	TRBD1	TRBJ2-2	TGTGCCAGCAGCTTAAGGGGGCCGGACACCGGGGAGCTGTTTTTT	CASSLRGPDTGELFF
13	many	TRBV27	-	TRBJ1-1	TGTGCCAGCAAGGAGGGTTTTCACACTGAAGCTTTCTTT	CASKEGFHTEAFF
16	-	TRBV5-6	TRBD2	TRBJ2-7	TGTGCCAGCAGCTTAGATAGCGGGAGGCTTGACTACGAGCAGTACTTC	CASSLDSGRLDYEQYF
15	few	TRBV15	TRBD1	TRBJ1-5	TGTGCCACCAGGGAAGCAGGGGGTCTCAATCAGCCCCAGCATTTT	CATREAGGLNQPQHF
12	few	TRBV15	-	TRBJ2-1	TGTGCCACCAGCAGAGGTAACAATGAGCAGTTCTTC	CATSRGNNEQFF
15	-	TRBV7-2	TRBD2	TRBJ2-7	TGTGCCAGCAGCTCCGGGACTAGCGGGGCCTACGAGCAGTACTTC	CASSSGTSGAYEQYF
16	-	TRBV7-9	-	TRBJ2-2	TGTGCCAGCAGCCCCCGGACCGGGAGAAACACCGGGGAGCTGTTTTTT	CASSPRTGRNTGELFF
16	-	TRBV7-9	TRBD2	TRBJ2-5	TGTGCCAGCAGCTTAGAGCCCGTGCGGGGGGTCTTGACCCAGTACTTC	CASSLEPVRGVLTQYF
13	few	TRBV6-5	TRBD1	TRBJ2-2	TGTGCCAGCAGCACAGGGGGCTACGGGGAGCTGTTTTTT	CASSTGGYGELFF
15	few	TRBV5-4	-	TRBJ1-2	TGTGCCAGCAGCTCAGAAGGACAGAGGAACGGGGGCTACACCTTC	CASSSEGQRNGGYTF
20	few	TRBV4-1	-	TRBJ1-4	TGCGCCAGCAGCCAAGAAGGGAGGGCGGTAATTTCTTCAACTAATGAAAAACTGTTTTTT	CASSQEGRAVISSTNEKLFF
12	-	TRBV19	TRBD2	TRBJ2-7	TGTGCCAGTAGACCGGGCGGGGGGGAGCAGTACTTC	CASRPGGGEQYF
15	few	TRBV7-6	TRBD2	TRBJ2-3	TGTGCCAGCAGCCTCCTAGCGGGAGGCGCAGATACGCAGTATTTT	CASSLLAGGADTQYF
12	few	TRBV5-1	-	TRBJ2-5	TGCGCCAGCAGCTTGATCGAAGAGACCCAGTACTTC	CASSLIEETQYF
15	-	TRBV5-1	TRBD2	TRBJ2-5	TGCGCCAGCAGCTCCTTAGCGGGAGACCAAGAGACCCAGTACTTC	CASSSLAGDQETQYF
14	-	TRBV2	TRBD2	TRBJ2-5	TGTGCCAGCAGTGAGGGCGGGAGGTCGGAGACCCAGTACTTC	CASSEGGRSETQYF
13	-	TRBV10-2	-	TRBJ1-5	TGCGCCAGCACCCAGGGGCCCGGTCAGCCCCAGCATTTT	CASTQGPGQPQHF
14	-	TRBV5-1	-	TRBJ2-6	TGCGCCAGCAGGGGAGAGTCTGGGGCCAACGTCCTGACTTTC	CASRGESGANVLTF
13	few	TRBV6-6	-	TRBJ1-1	TGTGCCAGCATACAAGATTTGAACACTGAAGCTTTCTTT	CASIQDLNTEAFF
18	-	TRBV5-4	TRBD1	TRBJ1-2	TGTGCCAGCCCGCTAGCAATTATGGGACAGGGGGTAAGGTATGGCTACACCTTC	CASPLAIMGQGVRYGYTF
13	-	TRBV27	-	TRBJ2-7	TGTGCCAGCAGCCTACGACAGTTTTACGAGCAGTACTTC	CASSLRQFYEQYF
14	many	TRBV7-8	TRBD2	TRBJ2-1	TGTGCCAGCTCGGGGCTAGCGGGAGCCAATGAGCAGTTCTTC	CASSGLAGANEQFF
14	-	TRBV7-2	-	TRBJ2-7	TGTGCCAGCAGTTTTTGGGCGGGACTCTACGAGCAGTACTTC	CASSFWAGLYEQYF